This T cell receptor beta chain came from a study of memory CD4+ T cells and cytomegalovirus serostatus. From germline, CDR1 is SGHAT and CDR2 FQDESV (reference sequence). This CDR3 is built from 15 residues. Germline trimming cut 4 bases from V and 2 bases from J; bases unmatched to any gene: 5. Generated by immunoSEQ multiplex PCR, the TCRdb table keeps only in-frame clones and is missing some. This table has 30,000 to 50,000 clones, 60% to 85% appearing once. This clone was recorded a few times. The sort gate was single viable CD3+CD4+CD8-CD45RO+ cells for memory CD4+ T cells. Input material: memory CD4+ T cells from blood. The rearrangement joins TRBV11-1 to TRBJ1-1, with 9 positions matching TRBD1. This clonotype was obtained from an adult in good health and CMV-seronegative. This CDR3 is CASSSRTGDNTEAFF. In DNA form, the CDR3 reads TGTGCCAGCAGCTCTCGGACAGGGGATAACACTGAAGCTTTCTTT. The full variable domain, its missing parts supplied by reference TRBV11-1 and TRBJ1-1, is EAEVAQSPRYKITEKSQAVAFWCDPISGHATLYWYRQILGQGPELLVQFQDESVVDDSQLPKDRFSAERLKGVDSTLKIQPAELGDSAMYLCASSSRTGDNTEAFFGQGTRLTVV.